The 14 T cell receptor beta chains below come from one sample, sequenced in a study of identical twins. MiXCR, applied by TCRdb to the 5' RACE reads, yields one record per CDR3 protein. The sample shows under 800,000 distinct CDR3 sequences, 20% to 25% of them seen only once. These same records also appear under a second study, on T cells expressing NK-cell markers.

The sequenced sample consisted of PBMCs. The receptor source for this set is a woman aged 18-30 years in good health.

This chain uses TRBV29-1 with TRBJ2-3, with 7 bases matching TRBD1. With 5 bases clipped from V and 4 bases from J, the junction kept 9 bases outside the gene matches. CDR1 and CDR2 from the germline V gene are SQVTM and ANQGSEA. The CDR3 extends over 14 amino acids. This chain's CDR3 is CSVTADRAADTQYF. CDR3 sequence (DNA): TGCAGCGTTACCGCCGACAGGGCGGCAGATACGCAGTATTTT.

The chain employs TRBV25-1 and TRBJ1-1, with D maybe TRBD1 (5 bases). V shed 7 bases and J shed 1 base, with 10 bases lying between them. This CDR3 contains 13 residues. CDR1 is MGHDK and CDR2 is SYGVNS in the germline V gene. CDR3 coding DNA: TGTGCCAGCACGAGGGGAACGAACACTGAAGCTTTCTTT. Amino acids: CASTRGTNTEAFF.

This clonotype was recorded many times. V is TRBV5-1 and J is TRBJ2-1; D is perhaps TRBD2 (6 bases). V was trimmed by 4 bases and J by 6 bases, leaving 14 bases between them. CDR1 and CDR2 (germline): SGHRS, YFSETQ. The CDR3 length is 14 residues. CDR3 amino acids: CASSPWTNGNEQFF. The CDR3 DNA follows: TGCGCCAGCAGCCCGTGGACTAATGGCAATGAGCAGTTCTTC.

The chain links TRBV4-2 to TRBJ2-3, with no clear D. There are 14 residues in the CDR3. V shed 1 base and J shed 6 bases, with 11 bases lying between them. Germline V CDR1 and CDR2: LGHNA, YNFKEQ. CDR3 amino acids: CASSQGAKTDTQYF. In DNA, the CDR3 is TGTGCCAGCAGCCAAGGGGCGAAAACGGATACGCAGTATTTT.

This clonotype showed up just a few times. The CDR3 DNA is TGTGCCAGCAGCTTAGATGTTTCTGGCTACACCTTC. Encoded protein: CASSLDVSGYTF. This chain links TRBV11-3 with TRBJ1-2; D is undetermined. CDR1 and CDR2 (germline): SGHNT, YENEEA. This CDR3 is built from 12 residues. V gave up 0 bases and J gave up 7 bases, with 6 bases separating them. Combining the CDR3 with reference TRBV11-3 and TRBJ1-2 gives the whole variable domain EAGVVQSPRYKIIEKKQPVAFWCNPISGHNTLYWYLQNLGQGPELLIRYENEEAVDDSQLPKDRFSAERLKGVDSTLKIQPAELGDSAVYLCASSLDVSGYTFGSGTRLTVV.

V is TRBV11-2 and J is TRBJ2-1; D may correspond to TRBD1 or TRBD2 (5 bases each). This CDR3 contains 14 residues. Germline V gene data show CDR1 as SGHAT and CDR2 as FQNNGV. Trimming took off 8 bases at V and 7 bases at J, with 18 bases between the two ends. Here the CDR3 DNA reads TGTGCCAGCCGTCGGGACGCGACGGAAAATGAGCAGTTCTTC. Protein: CASRRDATENEQFF. The full variable domain, rest sourced from reference TRBV11-2 and TRBJ2-1, is EAGVAQSPRYKIIEKRQSVAFWCNPISGHATLYWYQQILGQGPKLLIQFQNNGVVDDSQLPKDRFSAERLKGVDSTLKIQPAKLEDSAVYLCASRRDATENEQFFGPGTRLTVL.

This clonotype was counted a few times. The chain joins TRBV5-1 to TRBJ2-1; TRBD2 matches at 13 bases. With V trimmed by 1 base and J by 9 bases, 10 bases remained unmatched. This CDR3 comprises 17 residues. Germline V lookup: CDR1 SGHRS, CDR2 YFSETQ. CDR3 nucleotides: TGCGCCAGCAGCTTGCGGCCTACTAGCGGGGGGGCTGGTGAGCAGTTCTTC. Amino acids: CASSLRPTSGGAGEQFF.

V and J are TRBV6-1 and TRBJ2-2; 9 bases line up with TRBD1. V lost 6 bases to trimming and J lost 6 bases; unmatched junction nucleotides: 17. The germline gives CDR1 MNHNS, CDR2 SASEGT. There are 18 residues in the CDR3. The CDR3: CASSLITPGTGRSGELFF. The DNA of the CDR3 is TGTGCCAGCAGCCTAATAACCCCCGGGACAGGGAGGTCCGGGGAGCTGTTTTTT.

This clonotype was seen only once. The chain recombines TRBV6-1 with TRBJ2-7; D could derive from TRBD1 or TRBD2 (5 bases each). Deletions cut 2 bases from V and 4 bases from J, with 15 bases between. The V gene's germline CDR1 is MNHNS and CDR2 SASEGT. The CDR3 is made up of 15 amino acids. The CDR3 DNA reads as TGTGCCAGCAGTGAACTGAGGAATGGGGGATACGAGCAGTACTTC. Its translation: CASSELRNGGYEQYF.

The sample holds a few counts of this clonotype. The rearrangement links TRBV6-1 to TRBJ2-3; 9 bases are a match to TRBD1. Germline trimming cut 5 bases from V and 2 bases from J; bases unmatched to any gene: 11. The CDR3 runs 17 residues. CDR1 is MNHNS, CDR2 SASEGT, per germline. The CDR3 DNA is TGTGCCAGCAGTCCAGGGGGGACAGGGACTCACACAGATACGCAGTATTTT. This translates into CASSPGGTGTHTDTQYF.

This clonotype has a handful of counts. This rearrangement joins TRBV29-1 to TRBJ2-1, with 11 bases fitting TRBD2. Germline CDR1 is SQVTM and CDR2 is ANQGSEA. The CDR3 is 14 amino acids. V shed 3 bases, J shed 2 bases, and the junction held 0 bases outside the gene matches. The CDR3 protein is CSVDSGRAYNEQFF. For the CDR3, the DNA is TGCAGCGTTGATAGCGGGAGGGCCTACAATGAGCAGTTCTTC.

The rearrangement uses TRBV27 and TRBJ2-5, with 10 bases that match TRBD2. The CDR3 has 16 residues. Germline values: CDR1 MNHEY, CDR2 SMNVEV (reference sequence). V lost 2 bases, J lost 3 bases, and 6 bases stayed unmatched. The CDR3 here is CASSLGSGGNKETQYF. The CDR3 coding sequence is TGTGCCAGCAGTTTAGGTAGCGGGGGGAACAAAGAGACCCAGTACTTC.

This clonotype turned up a few times. V gene TRBV20-1 combines with J gene TRBJ2-7; possible D gene TRBD2, 5 bases. The CDR3 runs 12 residues. Germline CDR1 DFQATT, CDR2 SNEGSKA (reference sequence). Trimming pared 8 bases from V and 7 bases from J, leaving 18 bases between. CDR3 sequence (DNA): TGCAGTCTTCCCGGACTTCGAGGGGAGCAGTACTTC. Its translation is CSLPGLRGEQYF.

The chain links TRBV9 to TRBJ2-7; 7 nucleotides align to TRBD1. Germline CDR1 SGDLS, CDR2 YYNGEE. The CDR3 runs to 14 residues. J gave up 3 bases and V 0 bases, and 3 bases lay outside the gene matches. CDR3 protein: CASSVDRGHYEQYF. CDR3 in DNA: TGTGCCAGCAGCGTAGACAGGGGCCACTACGAGCAGTACTTC.